The 10 T cell receptor beta chains below were found in one sample sequenced in a study of shared clonotypes between healthy human individuals (TCRdb year 2020). Preparation of the library involved the immunoSEQ multiplex PCR assay. The clones in this table, taken by TCRdb from immuneACCESS, are in-frame only. Not every clone is retained; where verified, under half of the shortfall comes from an unresolved V gene, and the cause of the rest is unknown. The sample table holds 2 million to 2.5 million clones, of which roughly 93% were seen once. The ten largest clones add up to 0.39% of the sample. What was sequenced was naive CD4+ T cells from PBMCs. Sample cell subset or site, as interpreted from the label and publication: CD45RA+ positively selected. These receptors came from a young man in good health. Some clones in this sample may be carry-over from other donors' samples.

The chain joins TRBV25-1 to TRBJ1-5, with unresolved D. The V and J ends lost 4 bases and 0 bases respectively, with 10 bases between them. The germline CDR1 and CDR2 sequences are MGHDK and SYGVNS. The CDR3 sequence is 15 residues long. As DNA, the CDR3 is TGTGCCAGCAGTGGGGCAGATTATAGCAATCAGCCCCAGCATTTT. This codes for CASSGADYSNQPQHF.

The chain combines TRBV7-2 with TRBJ2-4; D possibly corresponds to TRBD1 (6 bases). The length of the CDR3 is 16 residues. CDR1 SGHTA and CDR2 FQGNSA come from the germline V gene. V lost 5 bases, J lost 0 bases, and 14 bases lay in between. The CDR3 DNA reads as TGTGCCAGCAGCCCTCGGGACAAACTAGCCAAAAACATTCAGTACTTC. This sequence encodes CASSPRDKLAKNIQYF.

This chain connects TRBV28 to TRBJ2-1; TRBD2 aligns across 9 bases. J was trimmed by 7 bases and V by 2 bases; bases with no gene match: 9. Per germline, CDR1 MDHEN and CDR2 SYDVKM. The CDR3 is 16 residues long. This chain's CDR3 is CASSLRLGTSRNEQFF. Here the CDR3 DNA reads TGTGCCAGCAGTTTAAGGTTGGGGACTAGCAGGAATGAGCAGTTCTTC.

This clone was counted a single time. The V and J genes are TRBV7-9 and TRBJ1-4; possibly TRBD1 for D (5 bases). Germline CDR1 and CDR2: SEHNR and FQNEAQ (reference sequence). Between the trimmed V and J ends, which lost 6 bases and 4 bases, there was a span of 15 bases. This CDR3 is 15 amino acids long. CDR3: CASRPDSPGNEKLFF. The CDR3 region has the DNA TGTGCCAGCAGGCCTGACAGCCCCGGTAATGAAAAACTGTTTTTT.

V usage is TRBV11-3 and J usage is TRBJ2-2; D unresolved. V lost 5 bases, J lost 5 bases, and 6 bases lay in between. The length of the CDR3 is 12 residues. Germline loops: CDR1 SGHNT, CDR2 YENEEA. As DNA, the CDR3 is TGTGCCAGCAGCCCATGGACCGGGGAGCTGTTTTTT. This sequence encodes CASSPWTGELFF.

The V and J genes are TRBV27 and TRBJ1-2; D call uncertain. Germline V gene data show CDR1 as MNHEY and CDR2 as SMNVEV (reference sequence). This CDR3 has 14 amino acids. Trimming shortened V by 6 bases and J by 8 bases, and 19 bases separated the two germline ends. CDR3 in DNA: TGTGCCAGCAGCGCCAGGATTCATGGATTCGGCTACACCTTC. It is translated as CASSARIHGFGYTF.

The chain is built from TRBV2 and TRBJ1-1, with D possibly matching TRBD1 (5 bases). With 3 bases removed from V and 0 bases from J, the gap between germline ends came to 11 bases. The CDR3 is made up of 15 amino acids. CDR1 and CDR2 (germline): SNHLY, FYNNEI. CDR3 region: CASSDGGALNTEAFF. Here the CDR3 DNA reads TGTGCCAGCAGTGACGGAGGGGCCTTGAACACTGAAGCTTTCTTT. Together with reference TRBV2 and TRBJ1-1, the CDR3 gives the full variable domain: EPEVTQTPSHQVTQMGQEVILRCVPISNHLYFYWYRQILGQKVEFLVSFYNNEISEKSEIFDDQFSVERPDGSNFTLKIRSTKLEDSAMYFCASSDGGALNTEAFFGQGTRLTVV.

The gene calls are TRBV5-1 and TRBJ2-2; no firm D call. Germline V gives CDR1 SGHRS, CDR2 YFSETQ. Trimming cost V 1 base and J 4 bases, with 11 bases left between them. There are 15 residues in the CDR3. The CDR3 DNA is TGCGCCAGCAGCTTGTTGTCCGTCCCCACCGGGGAGCTGTTTTTT. Protein: CASSLLSVPTGELFF.

The V and J genes are TRBV5-1 and TRBJ2-7; 7 nucleotides match TRBD2. The germline CDR1 and CDR2 sequences are SGHRS and YFSETQ. This CDR3 spans 16 amino acids. The junction had 12 bases not matched to a gene; V was cut back by 4 bases and J by 2 bases. CDR3 protein: CASSPGGGAGPYEQYF. CDR3 nucleotides: TGCGCCAGCAGCCCGGGGGGTGGGGCGGGGCCCTACGAGCAGTACTTC.

CDR3 in amino acids: CASSGGRGLSGSTDTQYF. The CDR3 DNA sequence: TGTGCCAGCAGCGGAGGAAGGGGGCTAAGCGGGAGCACAGATACGCAGTATTTT. This chain uses TRBV9 with TRBJ2-3; tentatively, D is TRBD1 (7 bases). Looked up from germline, CDR1 is SGDLS and CDR2 is YYNGEE. With 3 bases removed from V and 0 bases from J, the gap between germline ends came to 20 bases. The CDR3 contains 18 residues.